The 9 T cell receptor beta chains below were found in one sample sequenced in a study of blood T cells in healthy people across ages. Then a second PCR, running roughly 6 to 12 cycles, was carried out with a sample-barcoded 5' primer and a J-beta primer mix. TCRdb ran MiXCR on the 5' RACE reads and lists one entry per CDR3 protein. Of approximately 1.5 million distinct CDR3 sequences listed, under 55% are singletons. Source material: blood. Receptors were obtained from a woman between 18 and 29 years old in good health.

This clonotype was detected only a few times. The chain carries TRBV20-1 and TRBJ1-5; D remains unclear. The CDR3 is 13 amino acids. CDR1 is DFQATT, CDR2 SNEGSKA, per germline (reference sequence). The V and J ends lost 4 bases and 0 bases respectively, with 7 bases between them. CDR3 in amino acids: CSATEYSNQPQHF. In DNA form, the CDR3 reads TGCAGTGCTACAGAGTATAGCAATCAGCCCCAGCATTTT.

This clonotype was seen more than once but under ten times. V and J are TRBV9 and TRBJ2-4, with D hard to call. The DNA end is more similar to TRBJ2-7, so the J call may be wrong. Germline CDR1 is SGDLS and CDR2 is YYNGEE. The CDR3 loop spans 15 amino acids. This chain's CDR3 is CASSPSVGWVYEQYF. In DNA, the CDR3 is TGTGCCAGCAGCCCGTCGGTTGGCTGGGTGTACGAGCAGTACTTC.

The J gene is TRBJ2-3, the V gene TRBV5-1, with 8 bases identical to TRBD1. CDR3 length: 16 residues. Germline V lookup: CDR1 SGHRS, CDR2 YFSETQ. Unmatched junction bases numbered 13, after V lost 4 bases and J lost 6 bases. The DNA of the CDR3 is TGCGCCAGCAGCCGGGGACAGGTGGTTCAAGTGGATACGCAGTATTTT. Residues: CASSRGQVVQVDTQYF.

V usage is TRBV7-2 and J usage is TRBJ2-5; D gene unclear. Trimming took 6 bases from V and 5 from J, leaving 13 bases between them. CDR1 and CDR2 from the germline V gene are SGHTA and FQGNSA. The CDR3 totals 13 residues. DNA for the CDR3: TGTGCCAGCAGGATTCCAGCCGTGGAGACCCAGTACTTC. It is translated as CASRIPAVETQYF.

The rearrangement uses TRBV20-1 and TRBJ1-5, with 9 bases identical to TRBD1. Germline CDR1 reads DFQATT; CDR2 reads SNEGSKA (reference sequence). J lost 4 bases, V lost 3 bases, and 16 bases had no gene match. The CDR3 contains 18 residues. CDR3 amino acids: CSASDTRGWGTGNQPQHF. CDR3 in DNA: TGCAGTGCTAGTGATACCAGAGGGTGGGGGACAGGGAATCAGCCCCAGCATTTT.

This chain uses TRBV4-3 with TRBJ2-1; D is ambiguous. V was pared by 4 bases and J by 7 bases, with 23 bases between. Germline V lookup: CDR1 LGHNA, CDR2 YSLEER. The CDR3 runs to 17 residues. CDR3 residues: CASSLAPAGQIGNEQFF. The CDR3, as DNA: TGCGCCAGCAGCCTCGCCCCAGCAGGCCAGATTGGAAATGAGCAGTTCTTC.

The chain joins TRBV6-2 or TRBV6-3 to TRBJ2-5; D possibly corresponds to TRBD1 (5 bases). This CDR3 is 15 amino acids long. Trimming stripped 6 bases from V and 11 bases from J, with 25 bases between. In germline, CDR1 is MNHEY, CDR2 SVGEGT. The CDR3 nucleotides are TGTGCCAGCAGCCTCGTAGGGGTTTCGCACAATGAGCAGTACTTC. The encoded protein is CASSLVGVSHNEQYF.

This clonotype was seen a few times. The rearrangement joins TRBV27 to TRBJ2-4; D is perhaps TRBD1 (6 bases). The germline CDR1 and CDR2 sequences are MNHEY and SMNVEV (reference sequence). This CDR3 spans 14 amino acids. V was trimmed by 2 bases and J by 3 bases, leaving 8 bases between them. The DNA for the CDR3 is TGTGCCAGCAGTTTAGGGACAATCAAAAACATTCAGTACTTC. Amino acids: CASSLGTIKNIQYF.

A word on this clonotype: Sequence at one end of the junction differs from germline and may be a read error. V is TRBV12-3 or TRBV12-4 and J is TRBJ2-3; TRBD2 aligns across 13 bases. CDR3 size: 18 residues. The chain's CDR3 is CASSPGTSGTGSADAQYF. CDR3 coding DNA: TGTGCCAGCAGTCCCGGGACTAGCGGGACCGGGAGCGCAGATGCGCAGTATTTT.